This note documents a single T cell receptor (beta chain) sequence. Its antigen is undetermined. These data come from a study of shared clonotypes between healthy human individuals. Whole-study context: Plates per donor: three CD4 naive, three CD4 memory, two CD8 naive, one CD8 memory. Study-wide findings and caveats: A handful of donors showed sharing of approximately 5% of naive CD4 clonotypes. Among non-shared clonotypes, generation probabilities were lower than among those shared by all four donors. Sampling was confined to blood; repertoires within tissues likely differ.

J gave up 7 bases and V 3 bases, and 16 bases lay outside the gene matches. The CDR3 is 17 amino acids. Looked up from germline, CDR1 is SGDLS and CDR2 is YYNGEE. Libraries were prepared by immunoSEQ multiplex PCR; TCRdb keeps only in-frame clonotypes and omits some of them. Here the sample spans about 2.3 million clones, roughly 92% being singletons. The rearrangement links TRBV9 to TRBJ2-4, with TRBD2 matching 7 bases. The clonotype originates from a man between 18 and 35 years old in good health. Some clones in this sample may be carry-over from other donors' samples. Material for sequencing was naive CD4+ T cells from PBMCs. Subset denoted: CD45RA+ positively selected. The CDR3 is CASSARVLAEPGNIQYF. The CDR3 nucleotides read TGTGCCAGCAGCGCAAGGGTTCTAGCGGAGCCGGGGAACATTCAGTACTTC.